Each of the 22 T cell receptor beta chains below was sequenced from the same sample in a study of T cells in Graves' hyperthyroidism and ophthalmopathy. The TCR beta CDR3 regions underwent amplification using RNA transcripts as the source. Researchers ran a first-round RT-PCR on the TCR CDR3 using the HTBI primer set. TCRdb redid the calling of the multiplex PCR reads with MiXCR, one entry per CDR3 protein. This table has a few hundred thousand distinct CDR3 sequences, approximately 18% appearing once. The sequencing input was blood. The receptors were sampled from a woman in her fifties or sixties with Graves' hyperthyroidism.

The V gene is TRBV5-4, the J gene TRBJ1-2; D is possibly TRBD1 (6 bases). V lost 0 bases to trimming and J lost 8 bases, with 11 bases between them. Germline-derived CDR1 and CDR2 are SGHNT and YYREEE (reference sequence). This CDR3 is built from 13 residues. The CDR3: CASSLVSGGGYTF. The CDR3 coding sequence is TGTGCCAGCAGCTTGGTATCGGGGGGCGGCTACACCTTC.

With regard to this clonotype: A read error may be the cause here, since a much bigger clone is one base away. The rearrangement uses TRBV2 and TRBJ2-4, with a tentative D call TRBD1 (5 bases). This CDR3 is built from 14 residues. Trimming shortened V by 5 bases and J by 8 bases, and 16 bases separated the two germline ends. Germline values: CDR1 SNHLY, CDR2 FYNNEI. CDR3 protein: CASSLQGRLDIQYF. The CDR3 coding sequence is TGTGCCAGCAGTCTTCAGGGCAGATTGGACATTCAGTACTTC. Full variable domain (outside the CDR3, taken from reference TRBV2 and TRBJ2-4): EPEVTQTPSHQVTQMGQEVILRCVPISNHLYFYWYRQILGQKVEFLVSFYNNEISEKSEIFDDQFSVERPDGSNFTLKIRSTKLEDSAMYFCASSLQGRLDIQYFGAGTRLSVL.

This clonotype has at least ten counts. The chain is built from TRBV20-1 and TRBJ2-5; weak D call: TRBD2 (6 bases). With 1 base removed from V and 4 bases from J, the gap between germline ends came to 19 bases. The CDR3 totals 16 residues. Germline V CDR1 and CDR2: DFQATT, SNEGSKA (reference sequence). The DNA of the CDR3 is TGCAGTGCTAGAGCCGACGGGAGCTTGGGGGGAGAGACCCAGTACTTC. Protein product: CSARADGSLGGETQYF.

This clonotype was found many times. The J gene is TRBJ2-1, the V gene TRBV11-2; 11 bases are shared with TRBD2. J lost 8 bases, V lost 6 bases, and 9 bases had no gene match. Germline V gene sequence: CDR1 SGHAT, CDR2 FQNNGV. The CDR3 is 15 amino acids. The CDR3 sequence is CASRGMASGGYEQFF. The CDR3 nucleotides are TGTGCCAGCAGAGGGATGGCTAGCGGGGGGTATGAGCAGTTCTTC. The variable domain in full, with the rest retrieved from reference TRBV11-2 and TRBJ2-1, is EAGVAQSPRYKIIEKRQSVAFWCNPISGHATLYWYQQILGQGPKLLIQFQNNGVVDDSQLPKDRFSAERLKGVDSTLKIQPAKLEDSAVYLCASRGMASGGYEQFFGPGTRLTVL.

Turning to this clonotype: A much bigger clone sits one base away, suggesting this may be a read error. The genes are TRBV28 and TRBJ1-4; possibly TRBD1 for D (5 bases). The CDR3 has 11 amino acids. Germline V lookup: CDR1 MDHEN, CDR2 SYDVKM. Trimming pared 11 bases from V and 8 bases from J, leaving 12 bases between. CDR3 loop: CAARGTEKLFF. The CDR3 region has the DNA TGTGCCGCCCGGGGGACCGAAAAACTGTTTTTT. The entire variable domain, with the rest obtained from reference TRBV28 and TRBJ1-4, is as follows: DVKVTQSSRYLVKRTGEKVFLECVQDMDHENMFWYRQDPGLGLRLIYFSYDVKMKEKGDIPEGYSVSREKKERFSLILESASTNQTSMYLCAARGTEKLFFGSGTQLSVL.

This clonotype came up many times. The chain is built from TRBV11-2 and TRBJ2-3, with a possible D match to TRBD1 (5 bases). Germline V gives CDR1 SGHAT, CDR2 FQNNGV. The CDR3 runs 14 residues. Deletions cut 5 bases from V and 6 bases from J, with 15 bases between. The CDR3 region has the DNA TGTGCCAGCAGCCCAGGGTCCTTCGGGGATACGCAGTATTTT. This gives the protein CASSPGSFGDTQYF.

This sequence joins TRBV12-3 or TRBV12-4 and TRBJ1-6; tentatively, D is TRBD1 (6 bases). Trimming took 5 bases from V and 6 from J, leaving 14 bases between them. The CDR3 loop spans 15 amino acids. The CDR3 sequence is CASSLRQVSNSPLHF. As DNA, the CDR3 is TGTGCCAGCAGTCTACGACAGGTCTCTAATTCACCCCTCCACTTT.

The sample holds a few counts of this clonotype. The V gene is TRBV4-1, the J gene TRBJ2-1; possible D gene TRBD1, 6 bases. The V end was cut by 1 base, the J end by 2 bases, with 12 bases between. Germline CDR1 and CDR2: MGHRA and YSYEKL. The CDR3 runs to 16 residues. The CDR3 bases are TGCGCCAGCAGCCAAGTTAGGTGGGACACCTACAATGAGCAGTTCTTC. This translates into CASSQVRWDTYNEQFF.

This clonotype came up a few times. A clone one base away is much larger, so this may be a read error. The DNA of the CDR3 is TGTGCCAGCAGTTTAGGACGGAGTAACTACAATGAGCAGTTCTTC. Translated, it gives CASSLGRSNYNEQFF. This chain joins TRBV12-3 or TRBV12-4 and TRBJ2-1; unclear D gene. The germline V and J ends were trimmed by 1 base and 3 bases, with 10 bases remaining between them. This CDR3 spans 15 amino acids.

The chain links TRBV6-1 to TRBJ2-3, with 9 bases lining up with TRBD1. This CDR3 spans 16 amino acids. J was trimmed by 3 bases and V by 2 bases; bases with no gene match: 6. Looked up from germline, CDR1 is MNHNS and CDR2 is SASEGT. The CDR3 nucleotides read TGTGCCAGCAGTGAATTGGGACAGGGTTCGACAGATACGCAGTATTTT. As protein: CASSELGQGSTDTQYF.

A few counts support this clonotype. The rearrangement uses TRBV9 and TRBJ2-7; TRBD2 is a possible D gene (6 bases). The CDR3 sequence is 15 residues long. With 0 bases removed from V and 2 bases from J, the gap between germline ends came to 12 bases. Germline assignment: CDR1 SGDLS and CDR2 YYNGEE. In nucleotides, the CDR3 is TGTGCCAGCAGCGTAGGCCTAGCGAATGCCTACGAGCAGTACTTC. Translating gives CASSVGLANAYEQYF.

This clonotype was observed a few times. The chain recombines TRBV11-2 with TRBJ1-2; D possibly corresponds to TRBD1 (5 bases). The CDR3 has 13 amino acids. The germline CDR1 and CDR2 sequences are SGHAT and FQNNGV. V shed 4 bases and J shed 4 bases, with 10 bases lying between them. The CDR3 region has the DNA TGTGCCAGCAGCTATACAGGAGCCTATGGCTACACCTTC. It yields the protein CASSYTGAYGYTF. Combining the CDR3 with reference TRBV11-2 and TRBJ1-2 gives the whole variable domain EAGVAQSPRYKIIEKRQSVAFWCNPISGHATLYWYQQILGQGPKLLIQFQNNGVVDDSQLPKDRFSAERLKGVDSTLKIQPAKLEDSAVYLCASSYTGAYGYTFGSGTRLTVV.

This clonotype was counted only a few times. The chain links TRBV6-1 to TRBJ1-6, with D unclear. V lost 1 base to trimming and J lost 10 bases, with 5 bases between them. Germline lookup yields CDR1 MNHNS and CDR2 SASEGT. There are 12 residues in the CDR3. CDR3 in amino acids: CASSEGASPLHF. The CDR3 DNA reads as TGTGCCAGCAGTGAAGGGGCATCACCCCTCCACTTT.

Ten or more counts support this clonotype. The J gene is TRBJ2-7, the V gene TRBV11-2; weak D call: TRBD2 (7 bases). This CDR3 contains 14 residues. The germline V and J ends were trimmed by 2 bases and 6 bases, with 14 bases remaining between them. Germline values: CDR1 SGHAT, CDR2 FQNNGV. In DNA, the CDR3 is TGTGCCAGCAGCTTAACGGGGGGCGCGGGCGAGCAGTACTTC. Its translation is CASSLTGGAGEQYF.

The rearrangement links TRBV5-5 to TRBJ1-5; 9 bases line up with TRBD1. J lost 6 bases, V lost 1 base, and 5 bases had no gene match. The germline gives CDR1 SGHKS, CDR2 YYEKEE (reference sequence). The CDR3 consists of 15 residues. CDR3 in amino acids: CASSLTGGVIQPQHF. As DNA, the CDR3 is TGTGCCAGCAGCTTGACAGGGGGCGTTATTCAGCCCCAGCATTTT.

The V call is TRBV19, the J call TRBJ1-4; D remains ambiguous. This CDR3 comprises 14 residues. The V end lost 4 bases, the J end lost 0 bases, and 6 bases lay between the germline ends. Germline V CDR1 and CDR2: LNHDA, SQIVND (reference sequence). The CDR3 region is CASSRAATNEKLFF. The CDR3 nucleotides read TGTGCCAGTAGTAGAGCTGCAACTAATGAAAAACTGTTTTTT.

The J gene is TRBJ2-2, the V gene TRBV3-1, with 8 bases identical to TRBD2. Trimming took 6 bases from V and 5 from J; bases not matched to a gene: 8. Germline CDR1 is LGHDT and CDR2 is YNNKEL (reference sequence). The CDR3 loop spans 15 amino acids. CDR3 DNA sequence: TGTGCCAGCAGTTACGGCGGGAGGAAGACCGGGGAGCTGTTTTTT. Its translation is CASSYGGRKTGELFF.

The V gene is TRBV18, the J gene TRBJ1-5; possibly TRBD1 for D (6 bases). CDR3 length: 15 amino acids. Per germline, CDR1 KGHSH and CDR2 LQKENI. Trimming took off 6 bases at V and 3 bases at J, with 15 bases between the two ends. CDR3 in DNA: TGTGCCAGCTCGCCAACTCAGGGGACCAATCAGCCCCAGCATTTT. It translates to CASSPTQGTNQPQHF.

V gene TRBV4-1 combines with J gene TRBJ1-2; D ambiguous. V was pared by 0 bases and J by 4 bases, with 15 bases between. The CDR3 runs to 16 residues. The germline V gene encodes CDR1 MGHRA and CDR2 YSYEKL. In DNA, the CDR3 is TGCGCCAGCAGCCAAGACTTCCAGGAGCTACTCTATGGCTACACCTTC. It translates to CASSQDFQELLYGYTF.

Of note for this clonotype: A much larger clone lies one base from this, so it may be a read error. DNA for the CDR3: TGTGCCAGCAACTTGACAGAGGATAATTCACCCCTCCACTTT. This encodes CASNLTEDNSPLHF. V usage is TRBV7-9 and J usage is TRBJ1-6, with D possibly matching TRBD1 (5 bases). There are 14 residues in the CDR3. Trimming shortened V by 7 bases and J by 5 bases, and 12 bases separated the two germline ends. The germline V gene has CDR1 SEHNR and CDR2 FQNEAQ (reference sequence).

The table lists this clonotype with a few counts. The chain is built from TRBV12-5 and TRBJ2-7; no clear D gene. CDR3 length equals 12 residues. Germline-derived CDR1 and CDR2 are LGHNT and FRNRAP. Between the trimmed V and J ends, which lost 6 bases and 2 bases, there was a span of 8 bases. The chain's CDR3 is CASGVLPYEQYF. CDR3 DNA: TGTGCTAGTGGGGTCCTTCCCTACGAGCAGTACTTC.

This clonotype was seen many times. This chain joins TRBV4-1 and TRBJ2-1, with D unclear. Deletions cut 3 bases from V and 3 bases from J, with 15 bases between. CDR1 and CDR2 (germline): MGHRA, YSYEKL. The CDR3 length is 16 residues. The CDR3 sequence is CASSHAPGRNYNEQFF. The CDR3 DNA reads as TGCGCCAGCAGCCACGCGCCGGGCAGGAACTACAATGAGCAGTTCTTC.